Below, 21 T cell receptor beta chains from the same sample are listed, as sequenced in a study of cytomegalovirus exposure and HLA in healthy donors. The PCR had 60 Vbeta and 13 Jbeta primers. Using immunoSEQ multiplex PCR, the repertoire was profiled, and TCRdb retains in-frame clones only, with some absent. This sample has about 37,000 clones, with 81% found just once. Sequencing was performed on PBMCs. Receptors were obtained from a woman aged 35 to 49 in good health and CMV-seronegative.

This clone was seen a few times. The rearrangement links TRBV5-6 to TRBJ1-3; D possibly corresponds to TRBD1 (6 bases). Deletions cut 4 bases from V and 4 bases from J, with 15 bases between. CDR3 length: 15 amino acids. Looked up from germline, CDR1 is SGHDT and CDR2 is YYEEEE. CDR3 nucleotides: TGTGCCAGCAGCAGCCGGGACACCTTGGGAAACACCATATATTTT. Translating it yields CASSSRDTLGNTIYF.

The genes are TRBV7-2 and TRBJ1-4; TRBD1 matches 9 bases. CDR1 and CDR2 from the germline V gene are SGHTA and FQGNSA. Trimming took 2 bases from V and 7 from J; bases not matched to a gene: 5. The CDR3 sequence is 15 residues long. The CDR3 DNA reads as TGTGCCAGCAGCTTAAGGCGGGGACAGGGTGAAAAACTGTTTTTT. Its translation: CASSLRRGQGEKLFF. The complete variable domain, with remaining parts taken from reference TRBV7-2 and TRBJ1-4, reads GAGVSQSPSNKVTEKGKDVELRCDPISGHTALYWYRQSLGQGLEFLIYFQGNSAPDKSGLPSDRFSAERTGGSVSTLTIQRTQQEDSAVYLCASSLRRGQGEKLFFGSGTQLSVL.

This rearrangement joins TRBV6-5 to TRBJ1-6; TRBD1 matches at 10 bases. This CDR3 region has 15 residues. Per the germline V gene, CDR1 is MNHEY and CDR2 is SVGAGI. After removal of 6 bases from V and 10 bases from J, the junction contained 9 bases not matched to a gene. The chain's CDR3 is CASRTSRDRGSPLHF. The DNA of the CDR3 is TGTGCCAGCAGGACTTCCCGGGACAGGGGCTCACCCCTCCACTTT.

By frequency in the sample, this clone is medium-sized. This CDR3 is CASHETSGANEQFF. The CDR3 bases are TGTGCCAGCCACGAGACTAGCGGGGCCAATGAGCAGTTCTTC. The V call is TRBV6-5, the J call TRBJ2-1; 11 bases agree with TRBD2. This CDR3 has 14 residues. Trimming took 8 bases from V and 6 from J; bases not matched to a gene: 6. Germline assignment: CDR1 MNHEY and CDR2 SVGAGI.

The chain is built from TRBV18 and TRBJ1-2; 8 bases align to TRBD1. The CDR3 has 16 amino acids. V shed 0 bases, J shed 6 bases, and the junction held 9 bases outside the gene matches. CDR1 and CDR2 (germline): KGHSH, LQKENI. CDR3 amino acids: CASSPPRQGARDGYTF. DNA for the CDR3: TGTGCCAGCTCACCACCGAGGCAGGGGGCAAGGGATGGCTACACCTTC.

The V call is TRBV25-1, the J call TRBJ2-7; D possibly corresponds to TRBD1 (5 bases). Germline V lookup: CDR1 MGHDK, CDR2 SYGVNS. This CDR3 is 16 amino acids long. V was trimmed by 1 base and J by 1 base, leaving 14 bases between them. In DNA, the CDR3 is TGTGCCAGCAGTGAATCAAGACAGATATCTTCCTACGAGCAGTACTTC. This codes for CASSESRQISSYEQYF.

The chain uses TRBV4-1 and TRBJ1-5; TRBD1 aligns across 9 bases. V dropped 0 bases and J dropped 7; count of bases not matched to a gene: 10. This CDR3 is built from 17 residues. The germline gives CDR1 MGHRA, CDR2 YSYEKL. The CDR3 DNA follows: TGCGCCAGCAGCCAAGATGAGAACAGGGGGCGAGGACAGCCCCAGCATTTT. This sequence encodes CASSQDENRGRGQPQHF.

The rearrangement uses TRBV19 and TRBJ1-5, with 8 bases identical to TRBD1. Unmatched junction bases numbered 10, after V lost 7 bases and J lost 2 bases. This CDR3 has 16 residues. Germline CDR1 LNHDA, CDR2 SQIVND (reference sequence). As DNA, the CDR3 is TGTGCCAGTATTGGGAGTAAGGACAGGGGCAATCAGCCCCAGCATTTT. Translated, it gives CASIGSKDRGNQPQHF.

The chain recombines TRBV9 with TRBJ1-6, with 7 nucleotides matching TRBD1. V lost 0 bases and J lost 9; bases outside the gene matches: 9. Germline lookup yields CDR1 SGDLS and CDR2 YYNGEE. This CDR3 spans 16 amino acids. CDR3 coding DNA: TGTGCCAGCAGCGTAGATGAGGGGGCGCGAGGTTCACCCCTCCACTTT. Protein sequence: CASSVDEGARGSPLHF.

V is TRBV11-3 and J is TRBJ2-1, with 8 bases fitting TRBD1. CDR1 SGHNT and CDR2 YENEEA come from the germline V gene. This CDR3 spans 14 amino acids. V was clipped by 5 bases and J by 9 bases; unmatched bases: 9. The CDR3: CASSPGTGYGEQFF. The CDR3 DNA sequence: TGTGCCAGCAGCCCCGGGACAGGATACGGTGAGCAGTTCTTC.

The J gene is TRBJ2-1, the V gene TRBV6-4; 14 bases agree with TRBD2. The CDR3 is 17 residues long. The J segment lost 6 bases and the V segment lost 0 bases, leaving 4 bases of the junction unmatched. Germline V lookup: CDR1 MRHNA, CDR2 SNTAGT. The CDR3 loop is CASSDSGLAGGGNEQFF. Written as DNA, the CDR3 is TGTGCCAGCAGTGACTCCGGACTAGCGGGGGGTGGCAATGAGCAGTTCTTC.

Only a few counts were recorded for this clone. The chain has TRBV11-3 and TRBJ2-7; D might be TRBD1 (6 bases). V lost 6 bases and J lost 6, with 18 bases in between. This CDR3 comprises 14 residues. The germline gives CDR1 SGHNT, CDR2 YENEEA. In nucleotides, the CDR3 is TGTGCCAGCAGGTGTACCCAACAGGGCAGCGAGCAGTACTTC. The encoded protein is CASRCTQQGSEQYF.

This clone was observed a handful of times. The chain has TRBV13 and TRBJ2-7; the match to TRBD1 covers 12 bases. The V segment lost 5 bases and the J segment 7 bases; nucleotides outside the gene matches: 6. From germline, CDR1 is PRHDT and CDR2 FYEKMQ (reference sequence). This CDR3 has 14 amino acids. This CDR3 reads CASSRDRGRGEQYF. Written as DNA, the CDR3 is TGTGCCAGCAGCCGGGACAGGGGGCGTGGGGAGCAGTACTTC.

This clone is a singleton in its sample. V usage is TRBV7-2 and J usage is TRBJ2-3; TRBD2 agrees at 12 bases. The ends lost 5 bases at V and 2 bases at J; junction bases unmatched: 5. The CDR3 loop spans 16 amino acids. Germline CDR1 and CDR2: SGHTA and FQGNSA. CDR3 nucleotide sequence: TGTGCCAGCAGCCCGCGACTAGCGGGGGCCACAGATACGCAGTATTTT. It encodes CASSPRLAGATDTQYF.

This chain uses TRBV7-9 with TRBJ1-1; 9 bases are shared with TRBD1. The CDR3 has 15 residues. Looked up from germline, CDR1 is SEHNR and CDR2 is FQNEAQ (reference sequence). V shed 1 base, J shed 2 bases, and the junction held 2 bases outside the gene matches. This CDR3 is CASSLDRGRNTEAFF. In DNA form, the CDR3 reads TGTGCCAGCAGCTTAGACAGGGGGCGTAACACTGAAGCTTTCTTT.

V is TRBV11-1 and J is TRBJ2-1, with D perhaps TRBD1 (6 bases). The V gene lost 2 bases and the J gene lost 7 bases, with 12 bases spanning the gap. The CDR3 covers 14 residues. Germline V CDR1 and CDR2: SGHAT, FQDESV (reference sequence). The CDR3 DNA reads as TGTGCCAGCAGCTTACAGGGGTTGGGTAATGAGCAGTTCTTC. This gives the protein CASSLQGLGNEQFF.

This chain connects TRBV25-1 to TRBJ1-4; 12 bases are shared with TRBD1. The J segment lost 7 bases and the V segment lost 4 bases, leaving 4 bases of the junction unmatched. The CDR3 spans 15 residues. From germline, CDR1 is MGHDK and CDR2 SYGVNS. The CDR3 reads CASSGGQGAIEKLFF. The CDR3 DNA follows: TGTGCCAGCAGTGGGGGACAGGGGGCGATTGAAAAACTGTTTTTT. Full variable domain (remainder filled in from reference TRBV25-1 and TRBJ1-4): EADIYQTPRYLVIGTGKKITLECSQTMGHDKMYWYQQDPGMELHLIHYSYGVNSTEKGDLSSESTVSRIRTEHFPLTLESARPSHTSQYLCASSGGQGAIEKLFFGSGTQLSVL.

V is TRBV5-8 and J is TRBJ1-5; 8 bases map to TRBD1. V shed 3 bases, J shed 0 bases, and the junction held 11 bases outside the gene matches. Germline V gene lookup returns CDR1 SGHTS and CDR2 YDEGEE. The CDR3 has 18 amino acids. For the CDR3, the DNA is TGTGCCAGCAGCTCTGGACAGGGACCCTCCTATAGCAATCAGCCCCAGCATTTT. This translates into CASSSGQGPSYSNQPQHF.

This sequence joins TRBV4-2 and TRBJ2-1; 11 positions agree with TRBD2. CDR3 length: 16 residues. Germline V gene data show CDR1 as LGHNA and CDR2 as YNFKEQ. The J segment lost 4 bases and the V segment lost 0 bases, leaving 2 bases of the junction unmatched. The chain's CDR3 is CASSQDLAGGYNEQFF. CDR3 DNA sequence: TGTGCCAGCAGCCAAGATCTAGCGGGGGGTTACAATGAGCAGTTCTTC.

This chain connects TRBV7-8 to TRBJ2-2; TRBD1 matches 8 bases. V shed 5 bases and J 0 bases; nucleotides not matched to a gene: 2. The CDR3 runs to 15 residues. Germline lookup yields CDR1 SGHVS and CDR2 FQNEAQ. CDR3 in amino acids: CASSPDRANTGELFF. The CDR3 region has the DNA TGTGCCAGCAGCCCGGACAGGGCGAACACCGGGGAGCTGTTTTTT.

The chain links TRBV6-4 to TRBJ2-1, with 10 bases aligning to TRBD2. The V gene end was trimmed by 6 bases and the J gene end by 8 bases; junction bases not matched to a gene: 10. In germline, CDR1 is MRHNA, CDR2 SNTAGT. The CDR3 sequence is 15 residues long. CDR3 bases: TGTGCCAGCAGGGAGCGGGGGGGCGTCTCCGATGAGCAGTTCTTC. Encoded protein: CASRERGGVSDEQFF.